This entry describes one T cell receptor (beta chain). The sample comes from a study of T cells in Graves' hyperthyroidism and ophthalmopathy. Template material for amplifying TCR beta CDR3 regions consisted of RNA transcripts. The HTBI primer set drove a first-round RT-PCR of the TCR CDR3. TCRdb passed the multiplex PCR reads through MiXCR, listing each CDR3 protein once. The sample consists of fewer than 500,000 distinct CDR3 sequences, approximately 12% of them appearing once. Germline CDR1 is SQVTM and CDR2 is ANQGSEA. Deletions cut 0 bases from V and 4 bases from J, with 10 bases between. The CDR3 is made up of 15 amino acids.

V gene TRBV29-1 combines with J gene TRBJ2-6, with D unresolved. Sequenced: blood. The sequence derives from a man in his thirties or forties with Graves' hyperthyroidism that later progressed to Graves' ophthalmopathy. The CDR3: CSVEDLVPGANVLTF. In DNA form, the CDR3 reads TGCAGCGTTGAAGATCTCGTTCCCGGGGCCAACGTCCTGACTTTC.